Listed here is a single TCR beta chain. The V and J ends lost 1 base and 6 bases respectively, with 7 bases between them. This CDR3 contains 13 residues. From germline, CDR1 is SGHNT and CDR2 YENEEA. In the original workflow: Estimates of nucleated cell counts were drawn from the amplification of reference gene primers. The table came from immunoSEQ multiplex PCR; TCRdb's copy has only in-frame clones and leaves some out. The V and J calls and clone size were taken over from that table, and D and trimming were inferred from the DNA. The table lists roughly 440,000 clones, roughly 88% of them singletons, with 10% to 15% in the top ten. Seattle cases were enrolled at active infection and followed longitudinally. This entry is derived from a study of blood T cell repertoires in COVID-19. On the study more broadly: The United States, Italy and Spain supplied acute and convalescent COVID-19 samples.

The clonotype was recovered from a woman in her forties or fifties with COVID-19, enrolled during active disease. This sequence joins TRBV11-3 and TRBJ1-5; possibly TRBD1 for D (6 bases). Sequencing was done on a sample of peripheral blood. For the CDR3, the DNA is TGTGCCAGCAGCTTAGCAGGGGTTCAGCCCCAGCATTTT. Translating it yields CASSLAGVQPQHF.